Following are 16 T cell receptor beta chains from one sample sequenced in a study of blood T cell repertoires in COVID-19 (dated by TCRdb to about 2020). The receptor library was made with the immunoSEQ multiplex PCR assay. Entries here come from immuneACCESS through TCRdb and include only in-frame sequences with V and J called. Some clones fail to appear in such tables; in the studies checked, an unresolved V gene covers under half of the shortfall, and the cause of the remainder is unknown. The sample table records roughly 170,000 clones; around 86% of these occur just once. Approximately 2.5% of the sample is held by the ten biggest clonotypes. Source material: peripheral blood. The receptors here all came from a man between 35 and 55 years old with active or convalescent COVID-19.

The chain combines TRBV4-1 with TRBJ1-1; D is ambiguous. There are 16 residues in the CDR3. V was trimmed by 1 base and J by 4 bases, leaving 16 bases between them. The germline CDR1 and CDR2 sequences are MGHRA and YSYEKL. CDR3 protein: CASSQGTAGGGTEAFF. DNA for the CDR3: TGCGCCAGCAGCCAAGGGACCGCAGGCGGAGGCACTGAAGCTTTCTTT.

Points on this clone: The DNA is left out, because the CDR3 cannot be placed on it with certainty; the CDR3 is given as TCRdb lists it. The chain links TRBV2 to TRBJ1-6; no check of the table's D call, TRBD1, against the DNA was made. The germline V gene has CDR1 SNHLY and CDR2 FYNNEI. The CDR3 region is 13 residues in length, termini included. This CDR3 reads CASSSSTVSPLHF.

J is TRBJ2-2 and V is TRBV24-1; perhaps TRBD1 as D (5 bases). The CDR3 length is 13 residues. CDR1 and CDR2 from the germline V gene are KGHDR and SFDVKD. Between the trimmed V and J ends, which lost 5 bases and 7 bases, there was a span of 10 bases. The CDR3 sequence: CATSGRADGELFF. CDR3 in DNA: TGTGCCACCAGTGGCAGGGCGGACGGGGAGCTGTTTTTT.

A note on this clone: Other DNA sequences in the same sample also yield this CDR3. This chain connects TRBV6-1 to TRBJ2-4, with TRBD2 matching over 10 bases. The ends lost 2 bases at V and 4 bases at J; junction bases unmatched: 8. This CDR3 comprises 17 residues. Germline values: CDR1 MNHNS, CDR2 SASEGT. CDR3 nucleotide sequence: TGTGCCAGCAGTGAACTAAGCGAACTAGCGGGGAAAAACATTCAGTACTTC. Amino acids: CASSELSELAGKNIQYF.

This clone was observed once. V is TRBV3-1 (or the pseudogene TRBV3-2) and J is TRBJ2-7, with 11 nucleotides matching TRBD2. This CDR3 region has 14 residues. V was pared by 5 bases and J by 4 bases, with 4 bases of the junction left unmatched. CDR1 LGHDT and CDR2 YNNKEL come from the germline V gene (reference sequence). The CDR3 DNA follows: TGTGCCAGCAGCTTAGCGGGGGGGCGATACGAGCAGTACTTC. Its translation: CASSLAGGRYEQYF.

The V call is TRBV5-1, the J call TRBJ1-6; 8 bases line up with TRBD1. This CDR3 is 17 amino acids long. Looked up from germline, CDR1 is SGHRS and CDR2 is YFSETQ. V gave up 0 bases and J gave up 0 bases; unmatched junction bases: 2. CDR3 region: CASSLDGQGSYNSPLHF. In DNA form, the CDR3 reads TGCGCCAGCAGCTTGGACGGACAGGGCTCCTATAATTCACCCCTCCACTTT.

The V gene is TRBV29-1, the J gene TRBJ2-1; 11 nucleotides align to TRBD1. The CDR3 totals 17 residues. Trimming cost V 7 bases and J 8 bases; bases outside gene matches: 19. Per germline, CDR1 SQVTM and CDR2 ANQGSEA. The CDR3 DNA follows: TGCAGCGCCTCCGGACAGGGGGCGGTTGGGGAAGGGGATGAGCAGTTCTTC. Translating it yields CSASGQGAVGEGDEQFF.

Worth noting for this clone: At one of its ends the junction is not consistent with the germline gene, which may arise from a read error. V and J are TRBV18 and TRBJ1-5; 10 bases are shared with TRBD1. The CDR3 is made up of 15 amino acids. Germline V lookup: CDR1 KGHSH, CDR2 LQKENI. CDR3 nucleotide sequence: TGTGCCAGCTCACTATGGGGACAGGGGAATCTGCCCCAGCATTTT. Protein: CASSLWGQGNLPQHF.

CDR3 sequence reads: CASSSFSGGSTDTQYF. In DNA, the CDR3 is TGTGCCAGCAGCTCCTTTAGCGGGGGTAGCACAGATACGCAGTATTTT. The gene calls are TRBV2 and TRBJ2-3; 9 positions match TRBD2. The junction had 7 bases not matched to a gene; V was cut back by 6 bases and J by 0 bases. The length of the CDR3 is 16 residues. Germline CDR1 SNHLY, CDR2 FYNNEI.

This clone was picked up a small number of times. This chain joins TRBV7-9 and TRBJ2-7; D possibly corresponds to TRBD1 (6 bases). This CDR3 spans 15 amino acids. CDR1 and CDR2 (germline): SEHNR, FQNEAQ (reference sequence). Trimming pared 6 bases from V and 5 bases from J, leaving 20 bases between. In DNA, the CDR3 is TGTGCCAGCAGGATCTGGCAGGGGAAGGTGGACGAGCAGTACTTC. Its protein is CASRIWQGKVDEQYF.

The CDR3 sequence: CASSPRLADYNEQFF. CDR3 in DNA: TGCGCCAGCAGCCCCCGACTAGCAGACTACAATGAGCAGTTCTTC. The chain links TRBV5-1 to TRBJ2-1; 7 bases are a match to TRBD2. The CDR3 totals 15 residues. Germline loops: CDR1 SGHRS, CDR2 YFSETQ. Losses at the gene ends were 4 bases for V and 3 bases for J; bases not matched to a gene: 7.

This sequence joins TRBV7-3 and TRBJ2-3, with 10 bases aligning to TRBD2. The CDR3 is 15 residues long. The ends lost 5 bases at V and 6 bases at J; junction bases unmatched: 8. The germline gives CDR1 SGHTA, CDR2 FQGTGA. The CDR3 DNA follows: TGTGCCAGCAGCATCACTAGCGGGGTTACTGATACGCAGTATTTT. It specifies CASSITSGVTDTQYF.

Only one count was recorded for this clone. J is TRBJ1-6 and V is TRBV11-2; 8 bases match TRBD1. The CDR3 spans 14 residues. V shed 5 bases and J 9 bases; nucleotides not matched to a gene: 6. Looked up from germline, CDR1 is SGHAT and CDR2 is FQNNGV. The CDR3, as DNA: TGTGCCAGCAGCCCAGGACAGGGTACTTCACCCCTCCACTTT. It is translated as CASSPGQGTSPLHF.

A word on this clone: The same CDR3 can be traced to other DNA sequences in this sample. This chain links TRBV27 with TRBJ1-6; TRBD1 agrees at 7 bases. The CDR3 sequence is 15 residues long. Germline CDR1 and CDR2: MNHEY and SMNVEV (reference sequence). The V and J ends lost 3 bases and 7 bases, in that order; junction bases with no gene match: 6. The chain's CDR3 is CASSFEGQFNSPLHF. The CDR3 DNA is TGTGCCAGCAGTTTTGAGGGACAGTTCAATTCACCCCTCCACTTT.

This chain connects TRBV24-1 to TRBJ2-1, with 9 bases aligning to TRBD2. The germline V gene encodes CDR1 KGHDR and CDR2 SFDVKD. Germline trimming cut 3 bases from V and 5 bases from J; bases unmatched to any gene: 7. The CDR3 runs to 16 residues. This CDR3 is CATSDAAGGTHNEQFF. The CDR3 region has the DNA TGTGCCACCAGTGATGCTGCGGGGGGGACCCACAATGAGCAGTTCTTC.

V gene TRBV3-1 (or the pseudogene TRBV3-2) combines with J gene TRBJ2-5; 14 bases are a match to TRBD2. The germline V gene encodes CDR1 LGHDT and CDR2 YNNKEL (reference sequence). The CDR3 is made up of 16 amino acids. V shed 4 bases, J shed 1 base, and the junction held 2 bases outside the gene matches. The CDR3 coding sequence is TGTGCCAGCAGCCCCGGACTAGCGGGGGGCCAAGAGACCCAGTACTTC. Its translation is CASSPGLAGGQETQYF.